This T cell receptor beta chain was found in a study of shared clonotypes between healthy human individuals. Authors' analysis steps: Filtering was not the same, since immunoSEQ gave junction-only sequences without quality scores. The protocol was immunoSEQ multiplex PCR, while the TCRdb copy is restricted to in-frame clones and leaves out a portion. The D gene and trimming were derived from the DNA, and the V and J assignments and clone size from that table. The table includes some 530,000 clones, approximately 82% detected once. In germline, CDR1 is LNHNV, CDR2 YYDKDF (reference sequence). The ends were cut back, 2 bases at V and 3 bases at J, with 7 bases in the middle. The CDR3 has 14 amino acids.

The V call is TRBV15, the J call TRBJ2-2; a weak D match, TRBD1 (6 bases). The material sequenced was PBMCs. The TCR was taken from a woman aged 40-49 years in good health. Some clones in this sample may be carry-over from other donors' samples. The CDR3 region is CATSRQGYTGELFF. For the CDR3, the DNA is TGTGCCACCAGCAGACAGGGGTACACCGGGGAGCTGTTTTTT.